This record covers a single T cell receptor beta chain. Its specific antigen is unknown. No per-base quality is available; no much larger clone lies one base away. These data belong to a study of human CD4 T cells and Enterobacteriaceae (dated by TCRdb to 2018 to 2020). The paper's findings and limits, for the study overall: Reactivity of ex vivo clonotypes was inferred only by matching nucleotide sequences to CFSE-low cultures from the same donors. In ex vivo samples, clonotypes with broad cross-reactivity seemed more expanded than specific clonotypes, as 11 of 19 and about 65% of the roughly 34 fell within the top 5%.

Per the germline V gene (reference sequence), SGHNT is the CDR1 and YYREEE is the CDR2. Compared with germline, V lacks 5 bases and J lacks 5 bases; bases without a gene match: 6. The CDR3 measures 14 amino acids from cysteine to phenylalanine. The sequence is cut down to CDR3 DNA, 42 bases in frame from base 1. Memory CD4+ T cells, defined as all CD4+ cells other than CD45RA+CCR7+CD95- naive cells, were FACS-sorted on a FACSAria III to a purity of over 95%. Healthy donor blood was obtained from blood donation centers in Switzerland. Total CD4+ T cells and monocytes were enriched by positive selection with CD4 and CD14 magnetic microbeads. Before sorting, CD8+, CD14+, CD16+, CD56+, CD19+ and CD25-bright cells were excluded. In a couple of blood donors, total memory CD4+ T cells were sequenced directly ex vivo to assess in vivo expansion of bacteria-reactive clonotypes. Ficoll-Paque Plus was used to isolate peripheral blood mononuclear cells from donor blood.

Deep-level sequencing was performed on ex vivo total memory CD4+ samples, with a detection sensitivity of one cell in 200,000. The QIAamp DNA Micro Kit was used to extract genomic DNA from cell pellets, and spectrophotometry was used to check the DNA quantity and purity. Amplification of TCR Vbeta CDR3 regions was performed with the immunoSEQ multiplex PCR assay. The amplicons were sequenced on the Illumina HiSeq platform. Retrieved sequences were 87 nucleotides long and contained the CDR3 region. The paper's data handling went like this. Each unique productive TCR Vbeta nucleotide sequence counted as a clonotype and was quantified by productive template frequency from ImmunoSEQ Analyzer V3.0. A threshold set at the top 5th percentile of each frequency-ranked repertoire was used to define expanded clonotypes. Repertoire overlap was calculated as Chao-Jaccard using the R package fossil and displayed by nonmetric multidimensional scaling using the R package MASS. In TCRdb, the immuneACCESS table is reduced to in-frame sequences with V and J assigned. These tables do not hold every clone; where another copy was compared, an unresolved V gene accounts for under half, and the others remain unexplained. For V, J and clone size, that table is used; D and trimming come from the DNA. The sample has tens of thousands of clones on record, approximately 84% of them singletons. The top ten clonotypes cover around 1.8% of the sample.

This receptor was identified in a human donor in good health. The chain couples TRBV5-4 to TRBJ2-2; 7 bases in the middle match TRBD1. The sample comprised memory CD4+ T cells from blood. The cell subset or site label, read with the paper, signifies: total memory CD4 T cells sorted directly ex vivo, unstimulated. In nucleotide form, the sequence is TGTGCCAGCAGTCGGGACAGCCTAACCGGGGAGCTGTTTTTT. Its amino acids are CASSRDSLTGELFF.